This T cell receptor (beta chain) was sequenced in a study of T cell responses to AZD1222 COVID-19 vaccine. As concerns this clone: Its antigen is still unknown.

Study results and caveats: The donors showed a predominance of white British ancestry and of females, with possible underestimation of clonal diversity. Nearly half of the spike-specific TCRs reportedly recognize variant regions that carry no mutations.

Sequenced by immunoSEQ multiplex PCR; TCRdb stores in-frame clones only, minus some. The sample contains approximately 96,000 clones, under 95% of which appear only once. Material: peripheral blood, obtained 28 days after the second AZD1222 dose. The clonotype originates from an adult who received the AZD1222 COVID-19 vaccine.

As DNA, the CDR3 is TGTGCCAGCACCCTAGCGGGGAGCACTAGCACAGATACGCAGTATTTT. Translating gives CASTLAGSTSTDTQYF. The chain couples TRBV2 to TRBJ2-3; TRBD2 matches 9 bases. The CDR3 contains 16 residues. The V gene's germline CDR1 is SNHLY and CDR2 FYNNEI. The V segment lost 7 bases and the J segment 0 bases; nucleotides outside the gene matches: 8.